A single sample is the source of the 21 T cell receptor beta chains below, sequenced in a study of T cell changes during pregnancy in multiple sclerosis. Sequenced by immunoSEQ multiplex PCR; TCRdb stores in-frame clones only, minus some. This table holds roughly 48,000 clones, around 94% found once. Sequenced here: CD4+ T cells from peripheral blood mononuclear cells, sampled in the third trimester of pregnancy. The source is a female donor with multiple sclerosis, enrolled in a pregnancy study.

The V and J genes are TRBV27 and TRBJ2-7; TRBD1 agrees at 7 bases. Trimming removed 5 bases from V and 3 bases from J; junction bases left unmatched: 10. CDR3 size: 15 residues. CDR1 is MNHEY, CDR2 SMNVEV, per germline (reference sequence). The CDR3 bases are TGTGCCAGCAGTAGCCGGGACAGCTACTACTACGAGCAGTACTTC. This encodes CASSSRDSYYYEQYF.

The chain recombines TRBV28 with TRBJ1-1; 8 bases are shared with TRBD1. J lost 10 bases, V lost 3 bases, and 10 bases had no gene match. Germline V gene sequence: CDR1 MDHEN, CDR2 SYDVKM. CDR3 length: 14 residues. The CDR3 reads CASSLQGAKALAFF. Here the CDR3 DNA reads TGTGCCAGCAGTTTGCAGGGGGCAAAGGCTCTAGCTTTCTTT.

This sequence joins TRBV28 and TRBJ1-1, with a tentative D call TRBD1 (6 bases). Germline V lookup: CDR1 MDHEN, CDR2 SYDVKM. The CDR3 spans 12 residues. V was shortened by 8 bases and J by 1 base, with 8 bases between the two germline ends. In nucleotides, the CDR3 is TGTGCCAGCGGGACATGGAACACTGAAGCTTTCTTT. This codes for CASGTWNTEAFF.

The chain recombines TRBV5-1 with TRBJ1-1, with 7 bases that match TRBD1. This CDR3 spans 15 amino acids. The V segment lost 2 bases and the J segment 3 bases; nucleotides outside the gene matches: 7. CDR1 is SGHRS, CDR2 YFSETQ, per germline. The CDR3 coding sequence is TGCGCCAGCAGCTTAGAACAGGGGATGTACACTGAAGCTTTCTTT. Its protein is CASSLEQGMYTEAFF. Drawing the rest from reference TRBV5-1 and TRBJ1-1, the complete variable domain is KAGVTQTPRYLIKTRGQQVTLSCSPISGHRSVSWYQQTPGQGLQFLFEYFSETQRNKGNFPGRFSGRQFSNSRSEMNVSTLELGDSALYLCASSLEQGMYTEAFFGQGTRLTVV.

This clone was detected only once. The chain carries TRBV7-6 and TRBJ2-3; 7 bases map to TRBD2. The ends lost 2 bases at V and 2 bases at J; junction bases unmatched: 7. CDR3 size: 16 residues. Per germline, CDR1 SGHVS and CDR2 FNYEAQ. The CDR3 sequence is CASSLLGGGVTDTQYF. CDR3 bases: TGTGCCAGCAGCTTACTCGGCGGGGGAGTCACAGATACGCAGTATTTT.

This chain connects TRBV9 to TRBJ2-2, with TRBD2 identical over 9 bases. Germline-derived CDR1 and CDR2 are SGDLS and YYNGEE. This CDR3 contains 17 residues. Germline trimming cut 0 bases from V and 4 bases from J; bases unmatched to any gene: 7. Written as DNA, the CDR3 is TGTGCCAGCAGCGTAGTTGCGGGGGGGCCGGGCACCGGGGAGCTGTTTTTT. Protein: CASSVVAGGPGTGELFF.

The CDR3 DNA is TGTGCCATCGGCGGACAGGGGGCGGACTATGGCTACACCTTC. Protein sequence: CAIGGQGADYGYTF. The rearrangement uses TRBV10-3 and TRBJ1-2; 11 nucleotides align to TRBD1. The CDR3 has 14 residues. Germline CDR1 ENHRY, CDR2 SYGVKD. Trimming cost V 8 bases and J 3 bases; bases outside gene matches: 5.

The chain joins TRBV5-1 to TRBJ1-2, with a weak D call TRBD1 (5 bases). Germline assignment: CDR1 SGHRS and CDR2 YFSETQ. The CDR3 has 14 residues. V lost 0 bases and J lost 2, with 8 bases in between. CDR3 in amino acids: CASSLEGSNYGYTF. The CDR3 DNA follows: TGCGCCAGCAGCTTGGAGGGGTCAAACTATGGCTACACCTTC.

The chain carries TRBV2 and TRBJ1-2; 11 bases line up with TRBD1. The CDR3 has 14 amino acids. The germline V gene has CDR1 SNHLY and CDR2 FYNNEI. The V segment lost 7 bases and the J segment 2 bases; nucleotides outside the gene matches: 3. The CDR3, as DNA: TGTGCCAGCAAAGGGACAGGGGGGAACTATGGCTACACCTTC. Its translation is CASKGTGGNYGYTF.

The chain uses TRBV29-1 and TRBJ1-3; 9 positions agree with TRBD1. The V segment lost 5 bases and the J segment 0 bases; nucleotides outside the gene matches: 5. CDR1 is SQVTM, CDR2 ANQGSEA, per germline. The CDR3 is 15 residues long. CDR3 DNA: TGCAGCGTTAGGGACAGGGATGGCTCTGGAAACACCATATATTTT. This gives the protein CSVRDRDGSGNTIYF.

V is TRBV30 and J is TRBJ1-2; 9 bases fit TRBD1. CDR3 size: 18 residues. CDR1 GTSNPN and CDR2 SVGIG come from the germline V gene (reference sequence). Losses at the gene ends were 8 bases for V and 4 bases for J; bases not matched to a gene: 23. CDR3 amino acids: CAGPVLQGARGEPYGYTF. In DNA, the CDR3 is TGTGCCGGGCCCGTCCTACAGGGGGCGAGGGGAGAGCCCTATGGCTACACCTTC.

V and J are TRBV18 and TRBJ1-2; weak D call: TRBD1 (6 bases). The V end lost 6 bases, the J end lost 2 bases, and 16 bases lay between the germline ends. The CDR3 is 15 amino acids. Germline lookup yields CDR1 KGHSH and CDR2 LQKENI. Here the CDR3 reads CASSLNPTGNYGYTF. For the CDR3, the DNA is TGTGCCAGCTCCCTCAACCCGACAGGCAACTATGGCTACACCTTC.

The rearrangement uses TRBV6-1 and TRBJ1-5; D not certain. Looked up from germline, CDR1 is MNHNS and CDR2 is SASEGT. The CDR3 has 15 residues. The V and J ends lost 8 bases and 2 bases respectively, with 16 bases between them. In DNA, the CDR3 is TGTGCCAGCCTGAACGTAGCCCCGGGCAATCAGCCCCAGCATTTT. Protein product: CASLNVAPGNQPQHF.

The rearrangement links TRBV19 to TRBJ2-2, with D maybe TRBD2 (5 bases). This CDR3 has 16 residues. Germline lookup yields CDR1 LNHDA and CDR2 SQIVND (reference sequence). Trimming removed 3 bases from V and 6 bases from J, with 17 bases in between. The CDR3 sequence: CASSIQATVSAGELFF. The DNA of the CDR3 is TGTGCCAGTAGTATCCAGGCGACGGTTAGCGCCGGGGAGCTGTTTTTT.

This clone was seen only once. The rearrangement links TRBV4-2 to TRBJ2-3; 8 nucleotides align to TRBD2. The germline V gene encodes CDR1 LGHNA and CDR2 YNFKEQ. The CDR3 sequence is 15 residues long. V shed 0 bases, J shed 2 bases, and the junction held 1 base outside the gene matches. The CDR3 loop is CASSQERGDTDTQYF. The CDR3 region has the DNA TGTGCCAGCAGCCAAGAGCGGGGGGACACAGATACGCAGTATTTT.

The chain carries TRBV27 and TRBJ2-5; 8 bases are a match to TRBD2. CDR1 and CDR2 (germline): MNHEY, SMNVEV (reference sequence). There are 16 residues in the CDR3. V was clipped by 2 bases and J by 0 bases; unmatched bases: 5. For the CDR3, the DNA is TGTGCCAGCAGTTTAAGGGCTAGCGGGTACCAAGAGACCCAGTACTTC. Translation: CASSLRASGYQETQYF.

The CDR3 DNA is TGTGCCAGCAGCGTAGCTAGTAACAATGAGCAGTTCTTC. Protein product: CASSVASNNEQFF. The rearrangement joins TRBV9 to TRBJ2-1; D gene unclear. Trimming pared 0 bases from V and 5 bases from J, leaving 6 bases between. The CDR3 has 13 amino acids. The germline V gene encodes CDR1 SGDLS and CDR2 YYNGEE.

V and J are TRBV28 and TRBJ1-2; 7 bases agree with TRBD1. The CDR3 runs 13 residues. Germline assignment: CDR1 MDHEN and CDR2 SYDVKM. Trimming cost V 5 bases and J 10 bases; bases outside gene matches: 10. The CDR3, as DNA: TGTGCCAGCAGTCACGGGACAGCGGTAGACTACACCTTC. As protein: CASSHGTAVDYTF.

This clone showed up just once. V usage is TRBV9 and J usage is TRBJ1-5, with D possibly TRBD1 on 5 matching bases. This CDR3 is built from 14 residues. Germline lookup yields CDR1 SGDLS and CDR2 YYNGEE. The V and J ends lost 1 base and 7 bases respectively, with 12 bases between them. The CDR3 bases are TGTGCCAGCAGCGTATGGACCGGGGGACAGCCCCAGCATTTT. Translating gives CASSVWTGGQPQHF.

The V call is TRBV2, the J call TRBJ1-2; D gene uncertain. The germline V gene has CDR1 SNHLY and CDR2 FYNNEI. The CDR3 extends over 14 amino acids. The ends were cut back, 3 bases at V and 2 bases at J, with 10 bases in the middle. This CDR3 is CASSDRPGNYGYTF. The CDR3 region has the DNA TGTGCCAGCAGTGATCGTCCCGGGAACTATGGCTACACCTTC.

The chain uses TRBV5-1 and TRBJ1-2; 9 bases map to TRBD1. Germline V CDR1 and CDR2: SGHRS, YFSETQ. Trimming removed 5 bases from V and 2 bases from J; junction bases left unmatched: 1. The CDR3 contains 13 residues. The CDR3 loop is CASSTGGNYGYTF. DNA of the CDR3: TGCGCCAGCAGTACAGGGGGCAACTATGGCTACACCTTC.